One sample yielded the 25 T cell receptor beta chains listed below, sequenced in a study of shared clonotypes between healthy human individuals. Generated by immunoSEQ multiplex PCR, the TCRdb table keeps only in-frame clones and is missing some. The sample carries about 2.4 million clones, over 85% recorded once. Sequenced sample: naive CD4+ T cells from PBMCs. Subset here: CD45RA+ positively selected. The source of these receptors is a young man in good health. Some clones in this sample may be carry-over from other donors' samples.

This rearrangement joins TRBV28 to TRBJ2-5; 9 bases agree with TRBD1. The CDR3 consists of 13 residues. Germline trimming cut 8 bases from V and 3 bases from J; bases unmatched to any gene: 4. Germline assignment: CDR1 MDHEN and CDR2 SYDVKM. CDR3 sequence reads: CASHRGREETQYF. In DNA, the CDR3 is TGTGCCAGCCACAGGGGGCGGGAAGAGACCCAGTACTTC.

This rearrangement joins TRBV7-9 to TRBJ2-3; 10 bases are shared with TRBD2. This CDR3 is built from 16 residues. The germline V gene has CDR1 SEHNR and CDR2 FQNEAQ (reference sequence). Germline trimming cut 5 bases from V and 2 bases from J; bases unmatched to any gene: 7. CDR3: CASSRILAGPTDTQYF. In nucleotides, the CDR3 is TGTGCCAGCAGCCGAATACTAGCGGGACCCACAGATACGCAGTATTTT.

The chain is built from TRBV4-1 and TRBJ2-3; TRBD2 might be the D (6 bases). Deletions cut 1 base from V and 5 bases from J, with 7 bases between. The germline CDR1 and CDR2 sequences are MGHRA and YSYEKL. This CDR3 contains 13 residues. CDR3: CASSQAEGDTQYF. The CDR3 DNA reads as TGCGCCAGCAGCCAAGCGGAGGGAGATACGCAGTATTTT.

The chain has TRBV5-1 and TRBJ2-5; maybe TRBD2 (6 bases). Germline loops: CDR1 SGHRS, CDR2 YFSETQ. Deletions cut 3 bases from V and 2 bases from J, with 14 bases between. The CDR3 has 15 residues. The CDR3 nucleotides read TGCGCCAGCAGCTCCTACCCGGGACTGCAAGAGACCCAGTACTTC. Protein sequence: CASSSYPGLQETQYF.

The chain joins TRBV2 to TRBJ2-6; D may be TRBD1 or TRBD2 (5 bases each). Germline loops: CDR1 SNHLY, CDR2 FYNNEI. This CDR3 has 16 amino acids. Deletions cut 4 bases from V and 3 bases from J, with 13 bases between. The chain's CDR3 is CASSGHRRVGANVLTF. CDR3 nucleotides: TGTGCCAGCAGTGGCCACAGGCGGGTTGGGGCCAACGTCCTGACTTTC.

The J gene is TRBJ2-3, the V gene TRBV28; 13 positions agree with TRBD2. Germline V CDR1 and CDR2: MDHEN, SYDVKM. The V segment lost 8 bases and the J segment 2 bases; nucleotides outside the gene matches: 10. CDR3 length equals 17 residues. In nucleotides, the CDR3 is TGTGCCAGCTTCACCGGGACTAGCGGGACGTACACAGATACGCAGTATTTT. Translation: CASFTGTSGTYTDTQYF.

V is TRBV7-8 and J is TRBJ2-7, with 13 bases aligning to TRBD2. V lost 5 bases to trimming and J lost 2 bases; unmatched junction nucleotides: 3. The CDR3 length is 15 residues. Looked up from germline, CDR1 is SGHVS and CDR2 is FQNEAQ. In nucleotides, the CDR3 is TGTGCCAGCAGCGCCGGGACTAGCGGGACCTACGAGCAGTACTTC. Its protein is CASSAGTSGTYEQYF.

V and J are TRBV6-1 and TRBJ2-7, with TRBD1 as a possible D gene (6 bases). Trimming pared 7 bases from V and 12 bases from J, leaving 22 bases between. This CDR3 comprises 13 residues. The germline CDR1 and CDR2 sequences are MNHNS and SASEGT. CDR3 protein: CASIGSSRDNRYF. The CDR3 bases are TGTGCCAGCATAGGGTCGTCTAGGGACAATCGGTACTTC.

The V gene is TRBV5-8, the J gene TRBJ1-2, with 7 bases matching TRBD1. This CDR3 contains 16 residues. Trimming at V came to 4 bases and at J to 2 bases, leaving 11 bases not matched to a gene. The germline V gene encodes CDR1 SGHTS and CDR2 YDEGEE. The CDR3 here is CASSGTLGTENYGYTF. As DNA, the CDR3 is TGTGCCAGCAGCGGAACCCTCGGGACAGAGAACTATGGCTACACCTTC.

Of note for this clone: Other DNA variants within this sample encode the same CDR3. The J gene is TRBJ2-5, the V gene TRBV28; no firm D call. V lost 4 bases and J 5 bases, leaving 5 bases between the germline ends. The CDR3 has 11 residues. The V gene's germline CDR1 is MDHEN and CDR2 SYDVKM. The CDR3 nucleotides are TGTGCCAGCAGTTACCGGGAGACCCAGTACTTC. It yields the protein CASSYRETQYF. Using reference TRBV28 and TRBJ2-5 for the parts outside the CDR3, the full variable domain is DVKVTQSSRYLVKRTGEKVFLECVQDMDHENMFWYRQDPGLGLRLIYFSYDVKMKEKGDIPEGYSVSREKKERFSLILESASTNQTSMYLCASSYRETQYFGPGTRLLVL.

The chain has TRBV19 and TRBJ1-1; D remains ambiguous. Germline values: CDR1 LNHDA, CDR2 SQIVND (reference sequence). The V end lost 1 base, the J end lost 6 bases, and 9 bases lay between the germline ends. CDR3 length equals 13 residues. The CDR3 protein is CASSIVGQAEAFF. The CDR3 nucleotides are TGTGCCAGTAGTATAGTTGGGCAGGCTGAAGCTTTCTTT.

The chain uses TRBV25-1 and TRBJ2-7; 12 bases map to TRBD2. CDR1 MGHDK and CDR2 SYGVNS come from the germline V gene. CDR3 size: 15 residues. The V and J ends lost 3 bases and 2 bases, in that order; junction bases with no gene match: 2. CDR3 DNA sequence: TGTGCCAGCAGTGAGGCTAGCGGGAGGGCCTACGAGCAGTACTTC. It is translated as CASSEASGRAYEQYF.

A remark on this clone: Other DNA variants within this sample encode the same CDR3. The chain has TRBV5-1 and TRBJ1-2, with no clear D. The CDR3 consists of 13 residues. The germline CDR1 and CDR2 sequences are SGHRS and YFSETQ. V gave up 3 bases and J gave up 7 bases, with 13 bases separating them. The CDR3 DNA sequence: TGCGCCAGCAGCTCCGAGGGAGTAGGTGGCTACACCTTC. Its translation is CASSSEGVGGYTF. Using reference TRBV5-1 and TRBJ1-2 for the parts outside the CDR3, the full variable domain is KAGVTQTPRYLIKTRGQQVTLSCSPISGHRSVSWYQQTPGQGLQFLFEYFSETQRNKGNFPGRFSGRQFSNSRSEMNVSTLELGDSALYLCASSSEGVGGYTFGSGTRLTVV.

The chain uses TRBV28 and TRBJ2-5; TRBD2 matches 12 bases. Germline V gene data show CDR1 as MDHEN and CDR2 as SYDVKM. The trim removed 5 bases at V and 5 bases at J, leaving 6 bases unmatched. CDR3 length: 15 amino acids. The CDR3 DNA reads TGTGCCAGCAGTCGACGACTAGCGGGAGTGGAGACCCAGTACTTC. This codes for CASSRRLAGVETQYF.

This chain joins TRBV19 and TRBJ2-1; 7 positions match TRBD1. The germline V gene has CDR1 LNHDA and CDR2 SQIVND (reference sequence). The junction had 11 bases not matched to a gene; V was cut back by 6 bases and J by 6 bases. The CDR3 runs to 15 residues. In DNA, the CDR3 is TGTGCCAGTAGCATCATCCGGACAGGAACCAATGAGCAGTTCTTC. This encodes CASSIIRTGTNEQFF.

CDR3 sequence reads: CASTAGDRVVEQYF. The CDR3, as DNA: TGTGCCAGCACCGCAGGGGACAGGGTAGTCGAGCAGTACTTC. The J gene is TRBJ2-7, the V gene TRBV6-1; 9 bases map to TRBD1. Trimming took 7 bases from V and 6 from J; bases not matched to a gene: 10. Germline V lookup: CDR1 MNHNS, CDR2 SASEGT. The CDR3 consists of 14 residues.

This chain uses TRBV10-1 with TRBJ2-2, with a possible D match to TRBD2 (5 bases). V gave up 2 bases and J gave up 6 bases, with 16 bases separating them. This CDR3 has 16 residues. Germline loops: CDR1 WNHNN, CDR2 SYGVQD (reference sequence). The CDR3 bases are TGCGCCAGCAGTGAGCGACGGGGAGACTCCCCCGGGGAGCTGTTTTTT. It is translated as CASSERRGDSPGELFF.

The chain recombines TRBV28 with TRBJ2-7; 9 bases are a match to TRBD1. The junction had 8 bases not matched to a gene; V was cut back by 6 bases and J by 5 bases. The length of the CDR3 is 14 residues. Germline CDR1 MDHEN, CDR2 SYDVKM. The CDR3 DNA is TGTGCCAGCAGGTCGGACAGGGGTCGCCACGAGCAGTACTTC. It is translated as CASRSDRGRHEQYF.

The J gene is TRBJ2-2, the V gene TRBV7-2, with D maybe TRBD1 (5 bases). CDR3 size: 15 residues. The germline gives CDR1 SGHTA, CDR2 FQGNSA. The V end lost 4 bases, the J end lost 1 base, and 10 bases lay between the germline ends. The CDR3 nucleotides are TGTGCCAGCAGCTCCAGGCAGGGGAACACCGGGGAGCTGTTTTTT. It yields the protein CASSSRQGNTGELFF.

The chain has TRBV6-4 and TRBJ1-4; tentative D call: TRBD1 (5 bases). The CDR3 has 15 amino acids. V was shortened by 6 bases and J by 3 bases, with 14 bases between the two germline ends. Per the germline V gene, CDR1 is MRHNA and CDR2 is SNTAGT. In nucleotides, the CDR3 is TGTGCCAGCAGAACCGACAGTCTGGCTAATGAAAAACTGTTTTTT. Translation: CASRTDSLANEKLFF.

The genes are TRBV5-1 and TRBJ1-1; no reliable D call. Germline V lookup: CDR1 SGHRS, CDR2 YFSETQ. Deletions cut 0 bases from V and 6 bases from J, with 15 bases between. The CDR3 covers 15 residues. This CDR3 is CASSLEGQDQSEAFF. The DNA for the CDR3 is TGCGCCAGCAGCTTGGAAGGGCAGGATCAATCTGAAGCTTTCTTT.

This chain joins TRBV28 and TRBJ2-1, with 8 bases aligning to TRBD2. The CDR3 loop spans 15 amino acids. Germline trimming cut 5 bases from V and 9 bases from J; bases unmatched to any gene: 12. Germline lookup yields CDR1 MDHEN and CDR2 SYDVKM. As DNA, the CDR3 is TGTGCCAGCAGTCCAGCGGGAGCGGGTAGGGGTGAGCAGTTCTTC. Its protein product is CASSPAGAGRGEQFF.

CDR3 bases: TGTGCCAGCAGCATTGACAGGCTGGATACGCAGTATTTT. Its translation: CASSIDRLDTQYF. The genes are TRBV7-3 and TRBJ2-3; a weak D match, TRBD1 (6 bases). In germline, CDR1 is SGHTA, CDR2 FQGTGA. Trimming took 5 bases from V and 6 from J, leaving 12 bases between them. CDR3 length: 13 amino acids.

The sample holds one count of this clone. The chain joins TRBV2 to TRBJ2-7, with D possibly TRBD1 on 6 matching bases. CDR3 size: 14 residues. Germline V gene data show CDR1 as SNHLY and CDR2 as FYNNEI. Trimming took 4 bases from V and 3 from J, leaving 13 bases between them. Written as DNA, the CDR3 is TGTGCCAGCAGTGGAGACAGGTTTGGCTACGAGCAGTACTTC. It codes for CASSGDRFGYEQYF. The entire variable domain, with the rest obtained from reference TRBV2 and TRBJ2-7, is as follows: EPEVTQTPSHQVTQMGQEVILRCVPISNHLYFYWYRQILGQKVEFLVSFYNNEISEKSEIFDDQFSVERPDGSNFTLKIRSTKLEDSAMYFCASSGDRFGYEQYFGPGTRLTVT.

J is TRBJ2-7 and V is TRBV14, with TRBD1 identical over 7 bases. The CDR3 runs to 12 residues. The V gene's germline CDR1 is SGHDN and CDR2 FVKESK. Trimming took 3 bases from V and 6 from J; bases not matched to a gene: 2. CDR3 sequence reads: CASSQDRFEQYF. CDR3 sequence (DNA): TGTGCCAGCAGCCAGGACAGGTTCGAGCAGTACTTC.